The rows below give T cell receptor beta chains drawn from one sample of a study of blood T cell repertoires in COVID-19. Clones were read by immunoSEQ multiplex PCR, and TCRdb kept only the in-frame ones, dropping some. The sample carries approximately 70,000 clones, around 93% recorded once. The sequenced material came from peripheral blood. These receptors all stem from a woman in her sixties with active COVID-19. CDR3s include the opening cysteine and the closing phenylalanine or tryptophan. The D gene is left open where the match is weak. Clone size is not always given. Where it is, it says once, few, many or a class for expanded clones.

v_call	clone_size	d_call	j_call	cdr3_nt	cdr3_aa
TRBV6-5	few	TRBD1	TRBJ1-5	TGTGCCAGCATTGGGGGACGGACAGGGTATCAGCCCCAGCATTTT	CASIGGRTGYQPQHF
TRBV7-2	.	.	TRBJ1-2	TGTGCCAGCAGCCCCTACCTTAGCCAGGGTGTCAATGGCTACACCTTC	CASSPYLSQGVNGYTF
TRBV20-1	.	TRBD1	TRBJ1-5	TGCAGTGCTAGTCCCGGGACAGACAATCAGCCCCAGCATTTT	CSASPGTDNQPQHF
TRBV3-1/TRBV3-2	.	TRBD2	TRBJ2-7	TGTGCCTGCTCCGGACTAGCGGGATCCGAGCAGTACTTC	CACSGLAGSEQYF
TRBV7-8	.	.	TRBJ2-3	TGTGCCAGCAGCCACGGACTACAAGATACGCAGTATTTT	CASSHGLQDTQYF
TRBV5-1	few	TRBD2	TRBJ2-7	TGCGCCAGCAGCTCCCTTCAGCGGGGCGGCTACGAGCAGTACTTC	CASSSLQRGGYEQYF
TRBV28	.	.	TRBJ1-6	TGTGCCAGCAGTCCTACAACAGGGATCAATTCACCCCTCCACTTT	CASSPTTGINSPLHF
TRBV11-2	.	.	TRBJ2-3	TGTGCCAGCAGCCCGCTCTATGGGGGCCGTCGGACAGATACGCAGTATTTT	CASSPLYGGRRTDTQYF
TRBV7-8	.	TRBD2	TRBJ2-3	TGTGCCAGCAGCGGGAATTTCGGGGGGACAGATACGCAGTATTTT	CASSGNFGGTDTQYF
TRBV5-5	.	TRBD2	TRBJ2-3	TGTGCCAGCAGCGAGATAGCGGGTAATATAGATACGCAGTATTTT	CASSEIAGNIDTQYF
TRBV9	.	.	TRBJ1-1	TGTGCCAGCAGCGTACTAACTACGTCCACCGGGGCTTTCTTT	CASSVLTTSTGAFF
TRBV2	.	TRBD1	TRBJ2-1	TGTGCCAGCAGTTTGACCAGGGGGCTGTTCTTC	CASSLTRGLFF
TRBV3-1/TRBV3-2	.	.	TRBJ2-2	TGTGCCAGCAGCCCACCGGAAGGGGGCACCGGGGAGCTGTTTTTT	CASSPPEGGTGELFF
TRBV6-6	once	TRBD1	TRBJ1-4	TGTGCCAGCAGTTACGAAAACAGGCCAGGGGGTGAAAAACTGTTTTTT	CASSYENRPGGEKLFF
TRBV7-9	.	TRBD1	TRBJ1-5	TGTGCCAGCAGCCTCACAGGGGCCAATCAGCCCCAGCATTTT	CASSLTGANQPQHF
TRBV5-5	.	.	TRBJ2-5	TGTGCCAGCAGCTTGGGGGCCGGAATAGGGGATGTTTGGGAGACCCAGTACTTC	CASSLGAGIGDVWETQYF
TRBV2	once	TRBD1	TRBJ2-1	TGTGCCAGCAGTGTGACAGGGGGCGCCTACAATGAGCAGTTCTTC	CASSVTGGAYNEQFF
TRBV28	.	.	TRBJ1-1	TGTGCCAGCAGCCTTATACAGGGCTCCCATAAAGCTTTCTTT	CASSLIQGSHKAFF
TRBV11-2	.	TRBD1	TRBJ1-2	TGTGCCAGCAGCTTAGCCGTCGGGACAGGGGGAATAGGTGGCTACACCTTC	CASSLAVGTGGIGGYTF
TRBV30	.	.	TRBJ2-1	TGTGCCTGGAGTGTGGGGGGGCGCTACGAGCAGTTCTTC	CAWSVGGRYEQFF
TRBV3-1/TRBV3-2	.	.	TRBJ2-2	TGTGCCAGCAGCCAAGATTGGGCCGCCGGGGAGCTGTTTTTT	CASSQDWAAGELFF
TRBV11-2	.	TRBD2	TRBJ2-1	TGTGCCAGCAGCTTGGCGGGAAGAGCGGGGAATGAGCAGTTCTTC	CASSLAGRAGNEQFF
TRBV28	few	.	TRBJ2-4	TGTGCCAGCAGTTCCTCTGTGCGCATTCAGTACTTC	CASSSSVRIQYF
TRBV5-1	.	.	TRBJ2-3	TGCGCCAGCAGCCCCTCCCTCACTAGTGTCCTAAACACCCGTGGTACGCAGTATTTT	CASSPSLTSVLNTRGTQYF
TRBV4-2	.	TRBD2	TRBJ2-5	TGTGCCAGCAGCCAAGGGGACTACAAAGAGACCCAGTACTTC	CASSQGDYKETQYF
TRBV18	.	TRBD2	TRBJ2-5	TGTGCCAGCTCACCGGGACTAAAAGAGACCCAGTACTTC	CASSPGLKETQYF
TRBV2	.	.	TRBJ2-3	TGTGCCAGCAGTGAGAGAGCGGGCCTCACAGATACGCAGTATTTT	CASSERAGLTDTQYF
TRBV7-8	.	TRBD1	TRBJ2-5	TGTGCCAGCAGCCCCCCGACAGGGGTAGAGACCCAGTACTTC	CASSPPTGVETQYF
TRBV6-1	.	TRBD1	TRBJ1-1	TGTGCCAGCAGTGAAGAAATGCGGACAGGACCTTTTTGGGCTTTCTTT	CASSEEMRTGPFWAFF
TRBV7-9	.	TRBD1	TRBJ1-4	TGTGCCAGCAGCAAGGGACAGGCTAATGAAAAACTGTTTTTT	CASSKGQANEKLFF
TRBV10-3	.	.	TRBJ2-1	TGTGCCATCAGTGACAGAGACAGGCACAATGAGCAGTTCTTC	CAISDRDRHNEQFF
TRBV28	.	.	TRBJ2-2	TGTGCCAGCAGTGCCACAGGGCCTACCGGGGAGCTGTTTTTT	CASSATGPTGELFF
TRBV5-4	.	TRBD1	TRBJ1-1	TGTGCCAGCAGCGTACGACAGGGAGGCACTGAAGCTTTCTTT	CASSVRQGGTEAFF
TRBV5-1	.	TRBD1	TRBJ2-3	TGCGCCAGCTCAATTAGGGACAGCAGCTCTTCTAGTATGGATACGCAGTATTTT	CASSIRDSSSSSMDTQYF
TRBV14	.	.	TRBJ1-6	TGTGCCAGCAGCCAAGGGGCCAACTATAATTCACCCCTCCACTTT	CASSQGANYNSPLHF
TRBV14	.	.	TRBJ1-2	TGTGCCAGCAGCCAAGACGCGGGAGGTTCCAACTATGGCTACACCTTC	CASSQDAGGSNYGYTF
TRBV6-5	.	.	TRBJ1-5	TGTGCCAGCAGCCACAAACGCGGTCAGCCCCAGCATTTT	CASSHKRGQPQHF
TRBV14	.	.	TRBJ1-1	TGTGCCAGCAGCCAAGCAGGCATGAACACTGAAGCTTTCTTT	CASSQAGMNTEAFF
TRBV4-1	.	TRBD2	TRBJ2-4	TGCGCCAGCAGCCTTCAGCCACTAGCGGGTGCCGCTCTAGCCAAAAACATTCAGTACTTC	CASSLQPLAGAALAKNIQYF
TRBV10-3	.	TRBD1	TRBJ1-1	TGTGCCATCAGTGAGACAGGGACAGGGAACGGTGAAGCTTTCTTT	CAISETGTGNGEAFF
TRBV7-9	.	TRBD2	TRBJ2-7	TGTGCCAGCAACCGGGAGGTAGGAGAGCAGTACTTC	CASNREVGEQYF
TRBV7-9	.	.	TRBJ1-1	TGTGCCAGCACCGTGGAGGGACTACAAGCTGAAGCTTTCTTT	CASTVEGLQAEAFF
TRBV6-5	.	.	TRBJ1-3	TGTGCCAGCAGAACAACAGGGTTCTCTGGAAACACCATATATTTT	CASRTTGFSGNTIYF
TRBV5-1	once	.	TRBJ2-7	TGCGCCAGCAGCTTAACAGGCTCGTCCGGGTCCTACGAGCAGTACTTC	CASSLTGSSGSYEQYF
TRBV19	.	TRBD2	TRBJ2-2	TGTGCCAGTAGTATAGGCCCCACCCAATTACTAGCGGGTAGAACCGGGGAGCTGTTTTTT	CASSIGPTQLLAGRTGELFF
TRBV28	once	.	TRBJ1-2	TGTGCCAGCAGTCCCGGGAACTATGGCTACACCTTC	CASSPGNYGYTF
TRBV6-5	.	TRBD2	TRBJ2-3	TGTGCCAGCAGGGGGACTAGCGGGGCAGATACGCAGTATTTT	CASRGTSGADTQYF
TRBV10-2	once	TRBD2	TRBJ2-2	TGCGCCAGCAAAGGGACTAGCGTAAACACCGGGGAGCTGTTTTTT	CASKGTSVNTGELFF
TRBV28	.	TRBD1	TRBJ1-1	TGTGCCAGCAGGCTCAGGGGGCGGGTTGAAGCTTTCTTT	CASRLRGRVEAFF
TRBV5-4	.	TRBD1	TRBJ2-5	TGTGCCAGCAGGTTAGACAGGGGTCGGCAAGAGACCCAGTACTTC	CASRLDRGRQETQYF
TRBV7-9	.	TRBD1	TRBJ2-7	TGTGCCAGCAGCTCTGGACAGGCCGGGTACGAGCAGTACTTC	CASSSGQAGYEQYF